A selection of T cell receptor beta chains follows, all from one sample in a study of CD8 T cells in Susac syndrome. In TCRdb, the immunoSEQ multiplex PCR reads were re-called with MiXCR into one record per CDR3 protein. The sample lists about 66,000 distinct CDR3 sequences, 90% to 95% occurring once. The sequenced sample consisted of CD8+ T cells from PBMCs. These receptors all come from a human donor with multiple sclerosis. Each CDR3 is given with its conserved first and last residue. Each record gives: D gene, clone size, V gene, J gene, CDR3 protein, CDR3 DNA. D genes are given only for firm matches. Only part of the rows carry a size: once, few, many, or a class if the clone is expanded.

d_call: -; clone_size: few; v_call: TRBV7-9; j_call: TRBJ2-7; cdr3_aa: CASSQGTYEQYF; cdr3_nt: TGTGCCAGCTCTCAGGGGACCTACGAGCAGTACTTC
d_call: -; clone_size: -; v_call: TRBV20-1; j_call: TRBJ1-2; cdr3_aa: CSAHSREGYGYTF; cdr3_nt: TGCAGTGCCCACTCCAGGGAGGGGTATGGCTACACCTTC
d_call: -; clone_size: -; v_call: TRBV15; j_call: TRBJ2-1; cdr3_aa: CATSREEVTDEQFF; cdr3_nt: TGTGCCACCAGCAGAGAAGAAGTGACCGATGAGCAGTTCTTC
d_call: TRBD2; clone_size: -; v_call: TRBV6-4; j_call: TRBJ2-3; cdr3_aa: CASSDSLAGPDTQYF; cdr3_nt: TGTGCCAGCAGTGACTCCTTAGCGGGACCAGATACGCAGTATTTT
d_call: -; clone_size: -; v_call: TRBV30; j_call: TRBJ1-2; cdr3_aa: CAWSEGHGYTF; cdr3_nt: TGTGCCTGGAGTGAGGGACACGGCTACACCTTC
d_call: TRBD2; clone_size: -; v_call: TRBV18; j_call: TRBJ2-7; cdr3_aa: CASSPPGSGRDYEQYF; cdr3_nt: TGTGCCAGCTCACCACCCGGTAGCGGGAGGGACTACGAGCAGTACTTC
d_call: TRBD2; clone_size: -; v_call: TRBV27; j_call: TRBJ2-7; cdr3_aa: CASSPLAGTTYEQYF; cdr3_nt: TGTGCCAGCAGTCCACTGGCGGGGACTACCTACGAGCAGTACTTC
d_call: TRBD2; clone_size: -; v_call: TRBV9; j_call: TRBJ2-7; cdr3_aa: CASSVASGTTYEQYF; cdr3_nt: TGTGCCAGCAGCGTAGCTAGCGGGACAACTTACGAGCAGTACTTC
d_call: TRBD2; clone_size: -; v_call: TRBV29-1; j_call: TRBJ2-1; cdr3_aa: CSVVRTSGRVEQFF; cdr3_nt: TGCAGCGTTGTGCGGACTAGCGGGAGGGTGGAGCAGTTCTTC
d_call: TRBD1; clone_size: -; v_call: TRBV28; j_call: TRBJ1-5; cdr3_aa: CASSLDTAGTGLSNQPQHF; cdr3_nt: TGTGCCAGCAGTCTCGACACGGCGGGGACAGGGCTTAGCAATCAGCCCCAGCATTTT
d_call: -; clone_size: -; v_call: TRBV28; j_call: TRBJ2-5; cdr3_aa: CASSFRRVRMSETQYF; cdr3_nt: TGTGCCAGCAGTTTCAGGAGGGTCCGTATGTCGGAGACCCAGTACTTC
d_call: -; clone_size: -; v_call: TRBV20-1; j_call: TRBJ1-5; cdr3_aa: CSARESNQPQHF; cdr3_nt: TGCAGTGCTAGAGAAAGCAATCAGCCCCAGCATTTT
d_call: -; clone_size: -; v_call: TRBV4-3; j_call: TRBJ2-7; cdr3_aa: CASSRGTAYEQYF; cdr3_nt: TGCGCCAGCAGCCGCGGGACAGCCTACGAGCAGTACTTC
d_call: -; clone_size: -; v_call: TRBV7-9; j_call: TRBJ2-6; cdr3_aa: CASRISGANVLTF; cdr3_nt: TGTGCCAGTCGTATCTCTGGGGCCAACGTCCTGACTTTC
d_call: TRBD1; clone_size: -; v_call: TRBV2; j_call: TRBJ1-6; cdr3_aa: CASSGTGSDNSPLHF; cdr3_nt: TGTGCCAGCAGTGGGACAGGGTCTGATAATTCACCCCTCCACTTT
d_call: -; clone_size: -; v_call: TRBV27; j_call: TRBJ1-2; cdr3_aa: CASSSTTVGNGYTF; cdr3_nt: TGTGCCAGCAGTTCCACGACGGTTGGGAATGGCTACACCTTC
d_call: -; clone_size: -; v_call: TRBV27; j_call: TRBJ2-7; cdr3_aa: CASSLQGKSYEQYF; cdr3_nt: TGTGCCAGCAGTTTGCAGGGGAAATCCTACGAGCAGTACTTC
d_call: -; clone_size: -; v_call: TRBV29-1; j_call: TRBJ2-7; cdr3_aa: CSVVVGPPLEQYF; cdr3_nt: TGCAGCGTTGTGGTGGGACCACCTTTGGAGCAGTACTTC
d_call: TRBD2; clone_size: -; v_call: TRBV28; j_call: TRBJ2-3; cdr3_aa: CASSFSSGSTDTQYF; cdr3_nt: TGTGCCAGCAGTTTCTCTAGCGGAAGCACAGATACGCAGTATTTT
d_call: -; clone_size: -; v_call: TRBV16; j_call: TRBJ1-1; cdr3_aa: CASNPGAGGTEAFF; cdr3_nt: TGTGCCAGCAACCCAGGGGCAGGCGGCACTGAAGCTTTCTTT
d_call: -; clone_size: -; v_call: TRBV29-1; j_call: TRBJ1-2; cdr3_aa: CSTDATGGGYTF; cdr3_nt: TGCAGCACAGACGCGACCGGCGGCGGCTACACCTTC
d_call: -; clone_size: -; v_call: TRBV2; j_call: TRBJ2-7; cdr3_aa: CASSDLTDSYEQYF; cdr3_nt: TGTGCCAGCAGTGATCTGACTGACTCCTACGAGCAGTACTTC
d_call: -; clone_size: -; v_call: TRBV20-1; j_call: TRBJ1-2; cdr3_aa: CSARDIDGYTF; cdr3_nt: TGCAGTGCTAGAGATATCGATGGCTACACCTTC
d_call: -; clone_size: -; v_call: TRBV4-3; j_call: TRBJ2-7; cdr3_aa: CASSQDHGDGRYEQYF; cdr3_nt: TGCGCCAGCAGCCAAGATCATGGGGATGGCCGATACGAGCAGTACTTC
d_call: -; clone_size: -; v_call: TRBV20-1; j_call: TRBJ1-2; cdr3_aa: CSARRRGSGNYGYTF; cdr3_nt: TGCAGTGCTAGAAGGAGGGGCAGCGGAAACTATGGCTACACCTTC
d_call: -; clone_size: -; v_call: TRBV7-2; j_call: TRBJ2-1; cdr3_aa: CASSFIVEQFF; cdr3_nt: TGTGCCAGCAGCTTCATTGTCGAGCAGTTCTTC
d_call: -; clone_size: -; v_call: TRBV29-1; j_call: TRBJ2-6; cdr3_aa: CSVVSGANVLTF; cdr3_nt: TGCAGCGTTGTATCTGGGGCCAACGTCCTGACTTTC
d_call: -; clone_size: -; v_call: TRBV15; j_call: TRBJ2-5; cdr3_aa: CATSRTSGGGGEETQYF; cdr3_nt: TGTGCCACCAGCAGGACCTCGGGCGGAGGGGGAGAAGAGACCCAGTACTTC
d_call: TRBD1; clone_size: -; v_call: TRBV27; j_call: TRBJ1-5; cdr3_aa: CASSRQGRYQPQHF; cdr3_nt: TGTGCCAGCAGTCGACAGGGGCGGTATCAGCCCCAGCATTTT
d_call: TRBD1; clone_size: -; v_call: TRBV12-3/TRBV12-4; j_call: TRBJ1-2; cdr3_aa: CASSPMTGGDYGYTF; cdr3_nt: TGTGCCAGCAGTCCCATGACAGGGGGGGACTATGGCTACACCTTC
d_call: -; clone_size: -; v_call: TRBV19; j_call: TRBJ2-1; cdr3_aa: CASREPRYNEQFF; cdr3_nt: TGTGCCAGTCGGGAGCCTCGCTACAATGAGCAGTTCTTC
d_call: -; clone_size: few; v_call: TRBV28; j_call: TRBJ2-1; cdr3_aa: CASSSNNEQFF; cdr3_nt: TGTGCCAGCAGTTCTAACAATGAGCAGTTCTTC
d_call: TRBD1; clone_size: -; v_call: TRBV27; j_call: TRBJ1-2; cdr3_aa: CASREAGGLNYGYTF; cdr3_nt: TGTGCCAGCAGAGAAGCAGGGGGCCTTAACTATGGCTACACCTTC
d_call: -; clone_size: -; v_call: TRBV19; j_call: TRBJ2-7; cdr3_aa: CASSIGGYEQYF; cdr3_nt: TGTGCCAGTAGTATCGGAGGATACGAGCAGTACTTC
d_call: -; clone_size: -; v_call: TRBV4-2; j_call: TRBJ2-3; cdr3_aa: CASSEMPDTQYF; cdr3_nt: TGTGCCAGCAGCGAAATGCCAGATACGCAGTATTTT
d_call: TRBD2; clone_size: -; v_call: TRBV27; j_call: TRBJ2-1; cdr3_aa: CASSSPTSGNEQFF; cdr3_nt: TGTGCCAGCAGTTCCCCGACTAGCGGGAATGAGCAGTTCTTC
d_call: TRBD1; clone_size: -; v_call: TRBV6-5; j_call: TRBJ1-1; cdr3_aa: CASSYPTGPGGDTEAFF; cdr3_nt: TGTGCCAGCAGTTACCCTACGGGTCCAGGGGGCGACACTGAAGCTTTCTTT
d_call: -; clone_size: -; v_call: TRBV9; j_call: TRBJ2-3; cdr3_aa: CASSLEGAGDTQYF; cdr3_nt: TGTGCCAGCAGCCTGGAGGGGGCAGGAGATACGCAGTATTTT
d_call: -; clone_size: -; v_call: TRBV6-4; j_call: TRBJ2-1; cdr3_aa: CASSDSIGGAGQFF; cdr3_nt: TGTGCCAGCAGTGACTCGATCGGGGGTGCCGGGCAGTTCTTC
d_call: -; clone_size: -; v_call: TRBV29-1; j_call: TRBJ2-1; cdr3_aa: CSVEIEYDPYNEQFF; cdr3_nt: TGCAGCGTTGAAATTGAGTACGATCCTTACAATGAGCAGTTCTTC
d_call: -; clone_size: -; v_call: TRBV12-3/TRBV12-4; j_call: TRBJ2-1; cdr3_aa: CASSLGFGEQFF; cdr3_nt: TGTGCCAGCAGTTTAGGGTTCGGTGAGCAGTTCTTC
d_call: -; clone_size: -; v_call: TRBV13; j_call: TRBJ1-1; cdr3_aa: CASSLARGSTEAFF; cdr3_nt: TGTGCCAGCAGCTTAGCTAGGGGGAGCACTGAAGCTTTCTTT